Below, one TCR beta chain is given with its context. Its target is not known. The sample comes from a study of T cells after yellow fever vaccination. Findings and limits, study-wide: The study noted that FACS-sorted repertoires could contain abundant clonotypes contaminating from the bulk population.

The TCR cDNA carried a universal primer site and UMIs from 5'RACE template switching. A single record per CDR3 protein comes from TCRdb applying MiXCR to the 5' RACE reads. In the table there are 300,000 or so distinct CDR3 sequences, 3% to 4.5% of which are singletons. Losses at the gene ends were 3 bases for V and 0 bases for J; bases not matched to a gene: 3. There are 16 residues in the CDR3. The J gene is TRBJ2-4, the V gene TRBV12-3 or TRBV12-4, with 9 nucleotides matching TRBD1. The sequence came from a man between 18 and 35 years old who received the YFV17D yellow fever vaccine. The sample in question was PBMCs, obtained 5 days after the yellow fever booster vaccination. CDR3 region: CASSFGTGIAKNIQYF. CDR3 DNA: TGTGCCAGCAGTTTCGGGACAGGGATAGCCAAAAACATTCAGTACTTC.